This TCR beta chain originates from a study of T cells in Graves' hyperthyroidism and ophthalmopathy. TCR beta CDR3 sequences were amplified from RNA transcripts. HTBI primers were the set used in a first-round RT-PCR of the TCR CDR3. TCRdb reprocessed the multiplex PCR reads via MiXCR and lists one record per CDR3 protein. Counted here are about 520,000 distinct CDR3 sequences, approximately 25% occurring once; the ten biggest clones make up approximately 10%. Germline CDR1 is SNHLY and CDR2 is FYNNEI. The CDR3 covers 16 residues. The ends lost 6 bases at V and 1 base at J; junction bases unmatched: 9. Clinicians diagnosed patients from clinical symptoms, serum thyroxine and TRAb, thyroid ultrasound and orbital computed tomography. Study results and limitations: By a 13 V-J model, ophthalmopathy was set apart from stable hyperthyroidism.

This clonotype was counted ten times or more. Antigen unknown. Sequencing input: blood. The rearrangement links TRBV2 to TRBJ2-5, with 9 bases matching TRBD1. The receptor was isolated from a woman between 25 and 40 years old with Graves' ophthalmopathy. CDR3 region: CASRPYRGQFQETQYF. CDR3 bases: TGTGCCAGCAGGCCATACAGGGGGCAATTCCAAGAGACCCAGTACTTC.